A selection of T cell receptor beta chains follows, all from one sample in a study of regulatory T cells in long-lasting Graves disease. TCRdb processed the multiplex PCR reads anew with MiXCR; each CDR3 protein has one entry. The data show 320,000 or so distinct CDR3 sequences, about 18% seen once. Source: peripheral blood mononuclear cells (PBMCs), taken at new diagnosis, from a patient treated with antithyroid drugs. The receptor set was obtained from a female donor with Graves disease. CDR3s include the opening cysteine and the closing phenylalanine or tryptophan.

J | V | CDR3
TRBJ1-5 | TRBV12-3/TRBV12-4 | CASSKGTVSNQPQHF
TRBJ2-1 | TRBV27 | CASIPQGIHNEQFF
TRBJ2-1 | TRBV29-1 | CSGRLFIRNEQFF
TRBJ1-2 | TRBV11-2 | CASSAGDRRIRHYGYTF
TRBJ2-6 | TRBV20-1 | CSARQGAGANVLTF
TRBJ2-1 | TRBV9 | CASSVDSRGVWNEQFF
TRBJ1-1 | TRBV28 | CAGSFAILGQDFNTEAFF
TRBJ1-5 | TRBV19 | CASSIDQGRAWQPQHF
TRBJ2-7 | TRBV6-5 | CASSYPQDRGHEQYF
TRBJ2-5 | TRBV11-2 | CASASGSNPSETQYF
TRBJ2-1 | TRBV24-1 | CATSDPGPSSYNEQFF
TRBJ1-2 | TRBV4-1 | CASSQDRQGASGYTF
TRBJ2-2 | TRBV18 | CASSPDLARRAGELFF
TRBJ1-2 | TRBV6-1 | CASTLTLGSYGYTF
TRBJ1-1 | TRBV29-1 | CSAALRAGNTEAFF
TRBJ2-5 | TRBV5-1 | CASSLGWASDQETQYF
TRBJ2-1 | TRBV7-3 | CASSLKPSSYNEQFF
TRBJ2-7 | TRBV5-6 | CASSLAQITYEQYF
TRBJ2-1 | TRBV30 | CAWTRRGRSTSEQFF
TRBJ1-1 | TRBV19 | CASSRTKNTEAFF
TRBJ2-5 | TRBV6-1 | CASAGTVQETQYF
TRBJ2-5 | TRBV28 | CASSLGSVEETQYF
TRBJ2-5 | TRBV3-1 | CASSQGIETQYF
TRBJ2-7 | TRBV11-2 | CASSRPGAAHEQYF
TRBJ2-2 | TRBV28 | CAGGQANTGELFF
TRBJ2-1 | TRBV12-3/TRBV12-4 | CASSPPLGLASNNEQFF
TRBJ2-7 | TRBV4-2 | CASSQGPGLVTNEQYF
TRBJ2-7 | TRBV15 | CATSRGLATTSYEQYF
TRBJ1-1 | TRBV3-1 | CASSQVGSREAFF
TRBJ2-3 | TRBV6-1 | CAIGTSADTQYF
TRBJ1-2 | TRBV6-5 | CASSYSITGQDGYTF
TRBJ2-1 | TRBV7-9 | CASSLAVSGIEQFF
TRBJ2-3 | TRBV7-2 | CASSLGGREGPPDTQYF
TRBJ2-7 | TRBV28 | CASTFSDSYEQYF
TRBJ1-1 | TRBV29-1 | CSVVKDLNTEAFF